This T cell receptor beta chain was retrieved from a study of vaccination and CD4 T cells after COVID-19. Study-level background: Diagnosis preceded the drawing of post-COVID samples by a median approximately 96 days (range 35 to 161). Findings and caveats of the study: A nonsignificant median increase from around 21 to 38 SARS-CoV-2-reactive clonotypes was observed.

The J segment lost 7 bases and the V segment lost 8 bases, leaving 5 bases of the junction unmatched. Germline V CDR1 and CDR2: SQVTM, ANQGSEA. CDR3 length equals 12 residues. With regard to this clonotype: Antigen specificity is unknown.

The treatment was: roughly nine-day PBMC culture with coronavirus spike peptide pools or control peptides (ViraFEST assay). From the approximately eleven-day cultures, CD4+ T cells were isolated by negative selection. Sequencing of DNA taken from cultured CD4+ T cells relied on the Oncomine TCR Beta short-read assay. TCRdb processed the PCR reads anew with MiXCR; each CDR3 protein has one entry. The sample has approximately 21,000 distinct CDR3 sequences, around 60% seen once. This TCR derives from a human donor who had recovered from COVID-19. This chain connects TRBV29-1 to TRBJ2-1; 10 nucleotides match TRBD2. Sequencing used CD4+ T cells from blood, cultured in vitro, obtained after SARS-CoV-2 vaccination. CDR3 sequence (DNA): TGCAGCATAGGACTAGCGGCGAATGAGCAGTTCTTC. Its translation is CSIGLAANEQFF.